This T cell receptor (beta chain) was recovered during a study of T cells in Graves' hyperthyroidism and ophthalmopathy. This clonotype was seen many times. Its matching antigen is unknown. Germline V gives CDR1 SQVTM, CDR2 ANQGSEA. Trimming removed 2 bases from V and 0 bases from J, with 14 bases in between. This CDR3 is built from 15 residues. Disease duration under 2 months; hyperthyroidism patients were aged 18 to 65. The investigators amplified TCR beta CDR3 regions from RNA transcripts. RT-PCR in the first round (using the HTBI primer set) targeted the TCR CDR3. TCRdb re-derived calls from the multiplex PCR reads in MiXCR, one entry per CDR3 protein. Here the sample spans about 96,000 distinct CDR3 sequences, roughly 56% being singletons. General study results and limits: Expanded thyroid clonotypes (above 0.001) were mostly also found in blood.

The chain combines TRBV29-1 with TRBJ2-7, with no clear D. This TCR came from a woman between 35 and 50 years old with Graves' hyperthyroidism. The material sequenced was blood. In nucleotides, the CDR3 is TGCAGCGTTGAACTGTTGGATCGAACCTCCTACGAGCAGTACTTC. Translation: CSVELLDRTSYEQYF.